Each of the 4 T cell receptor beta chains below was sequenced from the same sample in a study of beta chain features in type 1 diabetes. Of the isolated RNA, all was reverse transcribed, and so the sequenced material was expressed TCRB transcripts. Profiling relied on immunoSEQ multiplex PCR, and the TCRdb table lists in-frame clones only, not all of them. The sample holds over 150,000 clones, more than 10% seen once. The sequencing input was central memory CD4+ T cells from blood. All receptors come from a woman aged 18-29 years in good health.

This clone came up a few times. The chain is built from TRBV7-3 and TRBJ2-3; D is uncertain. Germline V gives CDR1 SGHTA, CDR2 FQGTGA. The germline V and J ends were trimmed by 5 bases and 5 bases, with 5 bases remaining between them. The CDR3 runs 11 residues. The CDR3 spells CASSTIDTQYF. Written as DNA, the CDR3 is TGTGCCAGCAGCACTATAGATACGCAGTATTTT.

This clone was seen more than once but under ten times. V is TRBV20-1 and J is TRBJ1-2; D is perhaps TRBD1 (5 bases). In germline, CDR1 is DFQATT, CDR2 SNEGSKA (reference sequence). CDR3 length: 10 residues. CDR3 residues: CSGRGDGYTF. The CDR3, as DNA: TGCAGCGGGCGGGGGGATGGCTACACCTTC.

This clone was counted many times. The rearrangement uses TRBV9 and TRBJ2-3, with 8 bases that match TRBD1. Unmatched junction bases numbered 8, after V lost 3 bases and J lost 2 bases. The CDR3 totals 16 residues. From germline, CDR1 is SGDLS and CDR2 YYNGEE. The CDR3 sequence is CASSGAPGQDTDTQYF. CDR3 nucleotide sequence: TGTGCCAGCAGCGGAGCCCCGGGACAGGACACAGATACGCAGTATTTT.

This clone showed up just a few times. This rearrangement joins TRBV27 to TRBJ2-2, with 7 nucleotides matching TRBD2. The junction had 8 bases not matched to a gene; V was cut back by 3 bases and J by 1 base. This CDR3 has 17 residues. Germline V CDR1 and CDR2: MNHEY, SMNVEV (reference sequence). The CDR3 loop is CASSLRIWEGNTGELFF. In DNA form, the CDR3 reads TGTGCCAGCAGTTTGAGGATATGGGAGGGGAACACCGGGGAGCTGTTTTTT.